This T cell receptor (beta chain) was observed in a study of blood T cell repertoires in COVID-19. Study-wide background: Sites in the United States, Italy and Spain provided acute and convalescent COVID-19 samples. From T cells, B-cell-depleted T cells, or PBMCs came the material, which was cDNA or gDNA.

Original handling: Estimation of nucleated cell counts relied on the amplification of reference gene primers. The data were produced by immunoSEQ multiplex PCR, yet TCRdb's version contains in-frame clones alone and is incomplete. Clone size and the V and J calls come from that table; the DNA yielded D and trimming. The table includes around 120,000 clones, 65% to 80% detected once. Per the germline V gene, CDR1 is SGHDT and CDR2 is YYEEEE. The V segment lost 5 bases and the J segment 4 bases; nucleotides outside the gene matches: 6. The CDR3 consists of 15 residues. Sequencing input: peripheral blood. The V call is TRBV5-6, the J call TRBJ1-6, with 7 bases aligning to TRBD1. The source of this sequence is a middle-aged man with acute or convalescent COVID-19. The CDR3 DNA follows: TGTGCCAGCAGTTTGACAGGGAGTTATAATTCACCCCTCCACTTT. Translation: CASSLTGSYNSPLHF.